This T cell receptor (beta chain) was observed in a study of blood T cell repertoires in COVID-19. About the study: Donors in the United States, Italy and Spain gave samples during acute or convalescent COVID-19. T cells, B-cell-depleted T cells, or PBMCs provided the cDNA or gDNA that served as material.

Study processing details: Researchers report that nucleated cell counts were estimated from reference gene primer amplification. Some clones are missing from TCRdb's copy, which holds only in-frame ones; the method was immunoSEQ multiplex PCR. For V, J and clone size, that table is used; D and trimming come from the DNA. The table records 360,000 or so clones, more than 70% of them present only once. During active infection, Seattle patients enrolled and were then monitored through disease. Germline V gives CDR1 SGHDT, CDR2 YYEEEE. The length of the CDR3 is 16 residues. Trimming removed 1 base from V and 3 bases from J, with 13 bases in between.

This sequence joins TRBV5-6 and TRBJ1-4; D unresolved. The source of this sequence is a woman aged 60-70 years with COVID-19, enrolled during active disease. Sequencing was performed on peripheral blood. The CDR3 DNA reads as TGTGCCAGCAGCTTGCCCGGGGTGGCTCCTAATGAAAAACTGTTTTTT. It encodes CASSLPGVAPNEKLFF.